The rows below give T cell receptor beta chains drawn from one sample of a study of blood T cell repertoires in COVID-19. Data came from immunoSEQ multiplex PCR; TCRdb stores just in-frame clones and leaves some out. Of about 110,000 clones listed, 84% are singletons. The sample was peripheral blood. The source of these receptors is an elderly woman with active or convalescent COVID-19. Each CDR3 is given with its conserved first and last residue. Each record gives: V gene, clone size, J gene, D gene, CDR3 DNA, CDR3 protein. A D gene is named only where the DNA matches it firmly. Clone size is shown for a subset of rows, as once, few, many or a class of expanded clone.

V gene: TRBV28; clone size: -; J gene: TRBJ1-2; D gene: TRBD1; CDR3 DNA: TGTGCCAGCATCACAGGGGGTTCCTATGGCTACACCTTC; CDR3 protein: CASITGGSYGYTF
V gene: TRBV28; clone size: once; J gene: TRBJ2-1; D gene: -; CDR3 DNA: TGTGCCAGCAGTTCGTGGACAGATAATGAGCAGTTCTTC; CDR3 protein: CASSSWTDNEQFF
V gene: TRBV2; clone size: few; J gene: TRBJ2-7; D gene: -; CDR3 DNA: TGTGCCAGCAGTGAAGCGAGCTTAAACTACGGCGAGCAGTACTTC; CDR3 protein: CASSEASLNYGEQYF
V gene: TRBV5-6; clone size: few; J gene: TRBJ1-6; D gene: -; CDR3 DNA: TGTGCCAGCAGCTGGGGGCGCGATACAACCCTCCACTTT; CDR3 protein: CASSWGRDTTLHF
V gene: TRBV2; clone size: -; J gene: TRBJ2-7; D gene: -; CDR3 DNA: TGTGCCAGCAGTGAAGCTAACTACGAGCAGTACTTC; CDR3 protein: CASSEANYEQYF
V gene: TRBV11-1; clone size: -; J gene: TRBJ1-3; D gene: -; CDR3 DNA: TGTGCCAGCAGCTTAACGGAGTACTACTCTGGAAACACCATATATTTT; CDR3 protein: CASSLTEYYSGNTIYF
V gene: TRBV3-1/TRBV3-2; clone size: -; J gene: TRBJ2-7; D gene: TRBD2; CDR3 DNA: TGTGCCAGCAGCCCAGGAATGGCGGGAGGGTCCTACGAGCAGTACTTC; CDR3 protein: CASSPGMAGGSYEQYF
V gene: TRBV11-2; clone size: -; J gene: TRBJ2-3; D gene: TRBD2; CDR3 DNA: TGTGCCAGCAGCTTAGGGGGGACTAGCGGTTTTCCCACAGATACGCAGTATTTT; CDR3 protein: CASSLGGTSGFPTDTQYF
V gene: TRBV28; clone size: once; J gene: TRBJ2-1; D gene: TRBD2; CDR3 DNA: TGTGCCAGCACTACCGGGACTAGCGGGATTGGTGAGCAGTTCTTC; CDR3 protein: CASTTGTSGIGEQFF
V gene: TRBV7-9; clone size: few; J gene: TRBJ2-7; D gene: TRBD2; CDR3 DNA: TGTGCCAGCAGCTTAGGGGTGACTAGCGGGAGGGCCCGAGACGAGCAGTACTTC; CDR3 protein: CASSLGVTSGRARDEQYF
V gene: TRBV3-1/TRBV3-2; clone size: -; J gene: TRBJ2-7; D gene: TRBD2; CDR3 DNA: TGTGCCAGCAGTCTCAAACTAGCGGTCTCCTACGAGCAGTACTTC; CDR3 protein: CASSLKLAVSYEQYF
V gene: TRBV6-5; clone size: -; J gene: TRBJ2-2; D gene: TRBD2; CDR3 DNA: TGTGCCAGCAGTTACGGCCTAGCGGGAGTGAGCGGGGAGCTGTTTTTT; CDR3 protein: CASSYGLAGVSGELFF
V gene: TRBV7-9; clone size: -; J gene: TRBJ1-2; D gene: -; CDR3 DNA: TGTGCCAGCAGCTTAACCGGGGGGACGGTGAATGGCTACACCTTC; CDR3 protein: CASSLTGGTVNGYTF
V gene: TRBV3-1/TRBV3-2; clone size: few; J gene: TRBJ2-7; D gene: TRBD2; CDR3 DNA: TGTGCCAGCAGCCTTAGCGGGAACTTCCGCTACGAGCAGTACTTC; CDR3 protein: CASSLSGNFRYEQYF
V gene: TRBV7-9; clone size: few; J gene: TRBJ2-1; D gene: TRBD1; CDR3 DNA: TGTGCCAGCAGCTTAAACAGGGGCAATGAGCAGTTCTTC; CDR3 protein: CASSLNRGNEQFF
V gene: TRBV6-5; clone size: -; J gene: TRBJ1-5; D gene: TRBD1; CDR3 DNA: TGTGCCAGCAGTTACGGGGGACAGGGGATCCAGCCCCAGCATTTT; CDR3 protein: CASSYGGQGIQPQHF
V gene: TRBV3-1/TRBV3-2; clone size: -; J gene: TRBJ2-3; D gene: -; CDR3 DNA: TGTGCCAGCAACGACAGGACCAGGGGAGCAGATACGCAGTATTTT; CDR3 protein: CASNDRTRGADTQYF
V gene: TRBV5-1; clone size: -; J gene: TRBJ1-1; D gene: TRBD1; CDR3 DNA: TGCGCCAGCAGCTGGGGACAGGGGAACACTGAAGCTTTCTTT; CDR3 protein: CASSWGQGNTEAFF
V gene: TRBV5-1; clone size: -; J gene: TRBJ2-7; D gene: -; CDR3 DNA: TGCGCCAGCAGCTCCCCCCTGCGGGGATCCTACGAGCAGTACTTC; CDR3 protein: CASSSPLRGSYEQYF
V gene: TRBV6-5; clone size: -; J gene: TRBJ1-2; D gene: TRBD1; CDR3 DNA: TGTGCCATCGGGACAGGGGGACTTGGCTACACCTTC; CDR3 protein: CAIGTGGLGYTF
V gene: TRBV7-3; clone size: -; J gene: TRBJ2-3; D gene: -; CDR3 DNA: TGTGCCAGCAGTCCTGACAGGCCCGGGACGGATACGCAGTATTTT; CDR3 protein: CASSPDRPGTDTQYF
V gene: TRBV9; clone size: -; J gene: TRBJ1-4; D gene: -; CDR3 DNA: TGTGCCAGCAGCGTAACCCCCGGGGGTGCAACTAATGAAAAACTGTTTTTT; CDR3 protein: CASSVTPGGATNEKLFF
V gene: TRBV11-2; clone size: -; J gene: TRBJ2-1; D gene: TRBD1; CDR3 DNA: TGTGCCAGCAGCTTGGGACAGGGGTACAATGAGCAGTTCTTC; CDR3 protein: CASSLGQGYNEQFF
V gene: TRBV7-2; clone size: -; J gene: TRBJ2-1; D gene: TRBD2; CDR3 DNA: TGTGCCAGCAGCTCCACTAGCGGGACGGTGTACAATGAGCAGTTCTTC; CDR3 protein: CASSSTSGTVYNEQFF
V gene: TRBV7-3; clone size: -; J gene: TRBJ2-5; D gene: -; CDR3 DNA: TGTGCCAGCAGCTTAAACGCGGGATGGCAAGAGACCCAGTACTTC; CDR3 protein: CASSLNAGWQETQYF
V gene: TRBV11-2; clone size: few; J gene: TRBJ2-3; D gene: TRBD2; CDR3 DNA: TGTGCCAGCAGCTCGCGGGGGGGGGATACGCAGTATTTT; CDR3 protein: CASSSRGGDTQYF
V gene: TRBV5-1; clone size: few; J gene: TRBJ2-5; D gene: TRBD2; CDR3 DNA: TGCGCCAGCAGCCCTAGTCCGGGACTAGCGGGAGAGACCCAGTACTTC; CDR3 protein: CASSPSPGLAGETQYF
V gene: TRBV5-8; clone size: -; J gene: TRBJ2-7; D gene: -; CDR3 DNA: TGTGCCAGCAGCGAGATGGTCCCCTCCTACGAGCAGTACTTC; CDR3 protein: CASSEMVPSYEQYF
V gene: TRBV3-1/TRBV3-2; clone size: -; J gene: TRBJ2-7; D gene: TRBD2; CDR3 DNA: TGTGCCAGCAGCCCAGACCGGGCGGGAGACCCAATCTCCTACGAGCAGTACTTC; CDR3 protein: CASSPDRAGDPISYEQYF
V gene: TRBV28; clone size: -; J gene: TRBJ1-6; D gene: -; CDR3 DNA: TGTGCCAGCAGTTTATTCCGGCGGGGGTTCAATTCACCCCTCCACTTT; CDR3 protein: CASSLFRRGFNSPLHF
V gene: TRBV28; clone size: -; J gene: TRBJ2-2; D gene: -; CDR3 DNA: TGTGCCAGCAGCCCCCCCGCGTTCGGGGGATCCGGGGAGCTGTTTTTT; CDR3 protein: CASSPPAFGGSGELFF
V gene: TRBV6-5; clone size: -; J gene: TRBJ2-3; D gene: TRBD1; CDR3 DNA: TGTGCCAGCGGGAAAGGGACAGTCACAGATACGCAGTATTTT; CDR3 protein: CASGKGTVTDTQYF
V gene: TRBV28; clone size: -; J gene: TRBJ2-2; D gene: -; CDR3 DNA: TGTGCCAGCAGTTTTAAGATAGCTACGAACACCGGGGAGCTGTTTTTT; CDR3 protein: CASSFKIATNTGELFF
V gene: TRBV19; clone size: -; J gene: TRBJ1-4; D gene: -; CDR3 DNA: TGTGCCAGTAGTGCCGTACAGCTTAATGAAAAACTGTTTTTT; CDR3 protein: CASSAVQLNEKLFF
V gene: TRBV18; clone size: -; J gene: TRBJ2-1; D gene: -; CDR3 DNA: TGTGCCAGCTCCGCCCTAGAGGGCTCCTACAATGAGCAGTTCTTC; CDR3 protein: CASSALEGSYNEQFF
V gene: TRBV4-1; clone size: -; J gene: TRBJ2-1; D gene: TRBD2; CDR3 DNA: TGCGCCAGCAGCCAAGATACTGCGGGAGTGGCTTACAATGAGCAGTTCTTC; CDR3 protein: CASSQDTAGVAYNEQFF
V gene: TRBV5-5; clone size: -; J gene: TRBJ2-5; D gene: -; CDR3 DNA: TGTGCCAGCAGCAACCCTAGGGGACAAGAGACCCAGTACTTC; CDR3 protein: CASSNPRGQETQYF